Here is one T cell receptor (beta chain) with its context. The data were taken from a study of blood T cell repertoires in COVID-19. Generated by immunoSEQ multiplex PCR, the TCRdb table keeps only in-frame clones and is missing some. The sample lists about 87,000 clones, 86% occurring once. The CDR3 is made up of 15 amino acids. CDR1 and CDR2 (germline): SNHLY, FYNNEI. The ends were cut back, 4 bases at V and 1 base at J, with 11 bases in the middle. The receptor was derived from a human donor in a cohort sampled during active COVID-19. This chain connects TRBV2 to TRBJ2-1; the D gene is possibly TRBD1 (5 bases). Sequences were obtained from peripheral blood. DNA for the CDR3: TGTGCCAGCAGTGTCACTAAGGGGTCCTACAATGAGCAGTTCTTC. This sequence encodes CASSVTKGSYNEQFF.